The 22 T cell receptor beta chains in this list originate from one sample, sequenced in a study of blood T cells in healthy people across ages. For the second PCR, which ran for about 7 to 12 cycles, a sample-barcoded 5' primer and a J-beta primer mix were used. From the 5' RACE reads, TCRdb called clonotypes with MiXCR, one entry per CDR3 protein. Here the sample spans 700,000 to 800,000 distinct CDR3 sequences, about 42% being singletons. The sequenced sample consisted of blood. The receptor set was obtained from a woman aged 55 to 70 in good health.

This clonotype occurred a few times. The CDR3 DNA follows: TGCGCCAGCAGCCAAGAATGGCGACAGTGGTACAATGAGCAGTTCTTC. This sequence encodes CASSQEWRQWYNEQFF. The chain joins TRBV4-3 to TRBJ2-1; a weak D match, TRBD1 (5 bases). V dropped 0 bases and J dropped 4 bases, with 13 bases sitting between them. The CDR3 length is 16 residues. Germline CDR1 LGHNA, CDR2 YSLEER.

The gene calls are TRBV20-1 and TRBJ2-1, with D maybe TRBD2 (6 bases). The tail of the sequence fits TRBJ2-7 better, so the J call may be wrong. The CDR3 is 14 residues long. Germline V gene sequence: CDR1 DFQATT, CDR2 SNEGSKA (reference sequence). The CDR3 region has the DNA TGCAGTGCTTCCGGGACTGAGGTCTACAATGAGCAGTACTTC. Its translation is CSASGTEVYNEQYF.

The chain joins TRBV28 to TRBJ1-1; unclear D gene. CDR1 is MDHEN and CDR2 is SYDVKM in the germline V gene. Trimming cost V 2 bases and J 1 base, with 8 bases left between them. CDR3 length: 14 residues. CDR3 in amino acids: CASSLVNRNTEAFF. The DNA of the CDR3 is TGTGCCAGCAGTTTAGTAAACAGGAACACTGAAGCTTTCTTT.

J is TRBJ2-4 and V is TRBV20-1; 10 nucleotides align to TRBD2. The CDR3 spans 17 residues. Germline trimming cut 5 bases from V and 13 bases from J; bases unmatched to any gene: 23. Per germline, CDR1 DFQATT and CDR2 SNEGSKA (reference sequence). CDR3 sequence reads: CSALPLKTSGTYNEQYF. For the CDR3, the DNA is TGCAGTGCTCTCCCCCTCAAAACTAGCGGGACCTACAATGAGCAGTACTTC.

This sequence joins TRBV20-1 and TRBJ2-3; D is perhaps TRBD2 (5 bases). Germline V lookup: CDR1 DFQATT, CDR2 SNEGSKA (reference sequence). CDR3 size: 14 residues. V lost 1 base and J lost 6, with 14 bases in between. DNA for the CDR3: TGCAGTGCTAGAGGGACTGGGTCGAGGGATACGCAGTATTTT. Amino acids: CSARGTGSRDTQYF.

The J gene is TRBJ2-3, the V gene TRBV6-5; 12 positions agree with TRBD1. Germline CDR1 is MNHEY and CDR2 is SVGAGI. V was pared by 6 bases and J by 2 bases, with 6 bases of the junction left unmatched. CDR3 length equals 16 residues. CDR3 region: CASRTPGQGATDTQYF. For the CDR3, the DNA is TGTGCCAGCAGGACCCCGGGACAGGGGGCCACAGATACGCAGTATTTT.

The chain joins TRBV29-1 to TRBJ2-1; 9 bases map to TRBD2. The J call may be wrong; the DNA end is better matched by TRBJ2-7. Germline V CDR1 and CDR2: SQVTM, ANQGSEA. The CDR3 has 17 amino acids. The CDR3 DNA reads as TGCAGCGTTGAAGGGTCAGCGGGGGGATCGTCCTACAATGAGCAGTACTTC. Translation: CSVEGSAGGSSYNEQYF.

This chain links TRBV24-1 with TRBJ2-3, with 10 positions matching TRBD2. The CDR3 length is 14 residues. V shed 5 bases, J shed 5 bases, and the junction held 3 bases outside the gene matches. CDR1 KGHDR and CDR2 SFDVKD come from the germline V gene. CDR3 nucleotides: TGTGCCACCAGTGGTGCTAGCGGGGGAGATACGCAGTATTTT. This sequence encodes CATSGASGGDTQYF.

The CDR3 spells CASSFASGRSSEQFF. CDR3 DNA: TGTGCCAGCAGCTTTGCTAGCGGGAGGAGTAGTGAGCAGTTCTTC. The J gene is TRBJ2-1, the V gene TRBV7-2; TRBD2 matches at 11 bases. The CDR3 has 15 amino acids. V shed 3 bases and J 9 bases; nucleotides not matched to a gene: 7. The germline CDR1 and CDR2 sequences are SGHTA and FQGNSA.

In this sample, this clonotype turned up a few times. This chain joins TRBV4-2 and TRBJ2-5; maybe TRBD1 (6 bases). This CDR3 contains 16 residues. The germline V and J ends were trimmed by 0 bases and 9 bases, with 20 bases remaining between them. CDR1 and CDR2 from the germline V gene are LGHNA and YNFKEQ. The CDR3 here is CASSQDRAGVMSPQYF. The CDR3 coding sequence is TGTGCCAGCAGCCAAGATAGGGCAGGGGTAATGTCGCCCCAGTACTTC.

The chain joins TRBV20-1 to TRBJ2-3, with D possibly matching TRBD2 (6 bases). The CDR3 is made up of 15 amino acids. Trimming took off 0 bases at V and 2 bases at J, with 12 bases between the two ends. Germline V CDR1 and CDR2: DFQATT, SNEGSKA (reference sequence). CDR3 in DNA: TGCAGTGCTAGAGACCAACGGGGGAACACAGATACGCAGTATTTT. Protein: CSARDQRGNTDTQYF.

This clonotype has more than one count but fewer than ten. The CDR3 DNA reads as TGTGCCAGCATACTCTCTCGGGGTAGCGGGGATCTAGATACGCAGTATTTT. It is translated as CASILSRGSGDLDTQYF. The chain is built from TRBV28 and TRBJ2-3; TRBD2 agrees at 8 bases. The CDR3 is 17 amino acids. With V trimmed by 7 bases and J by 5 bases, 17 bases remained unmatched. CDR1 is MDHEN, CDR2 SYDVKM, per germline.

The gene calls are TRBV12-3 or TRBV12-4 and TRBJ2-3; TRBD1 agrees at 10 bases. The V and J ends lost 6 bases and 6 bases, in that order; junction bases with no gene match: 6. This CDR3 is 14 amino acids long. The CDR3 region has the DNA TGTGCCAGCAGGCCGGGACAGGGGAAGGATACGCAGTATTTT. Translated: CASRPGQGKDTQYF.

This clonotype turned up a few times. V and J are TRBV6-2 or TRBV6-3 and TRBJ2-7; no definite D call. CDR1 MNHEY and CDR2 SVGEGT come from the germline V gene. CDR3 size: 13 residues. Trimming removed 6 bases from V and 5 bases from J, with 14 bases in between. DNA of the CDR3: TGTGCCAGCAGAAGAAATATCCCTCACGAGCAGTACTTC. Encoded protein: CASRRNIPHEQYF.

This sequence joins TRBV7-2 and TRBJ2-1; the D gene is possibly TRBD2 (6 bases). V lost 4 bases and J lost 4, with 17 bases in between. Germline V lookup: CDR1 SGHTA, CDR2 FQGNSA. The CDR3 is 16 amino acids. DNA for the CDR3: TGTGCCAGCAGCTCACCCCCGGCGGGACCATACAATGAGCAGTTCTTC. It codes for CASSSPPAGPYNEQFF.

The rearrangement uses TRBV7-3 and TRBJ2-1; 11 bases match TRBD2. CDR1 and CDR2 (germline): SGHTA, FQGTGA. After removal of 0 bases from V and 4 bases from J, the junction contained 11 bases not matched to a gene. This CDR3 has 19 amino acids. The CDR3 nucleotides read TGTGCCAGCAGCTTAACAGCGGGGCGGGGACTAGCGGATTACAATGAGCAGTTCTTC. Its translation is CASSLTAGRGLADYNEQFF.

This chain uses TRBV25-1 with TRBJ2-3; 13 nucleotides agree with TRBD2. Germline loops: CDR1 MGHDK, CDR2 SYGVNS. The V and J ends lost 4 bases and 4 bases, in that order; junction bases with no gene match: 17. The CDR3 consists of 20 residues. CDR3 loop: CASSGVPGTSGTGYADTQYF. The CDR3 DNA reads as TGTGCCAGCAGTGGGGTGCCCGGGACTAGCGGGACAGGGTACGCAGATACGCAGTATTTT. The full variable domain, completed using reference TRBV25-1 and TRBJ2-3, is EADIYQTPRYLVIGTGKKITLECSQTMGHDKMYWYQQDPGMELHLIHYSYGVNSTEKGDLSSESTVSRIRTEHFPLTLESARPSHTSQYLCASSGVPGTSGTGYADTQYFGPGTRLTVL.

Concerning this clonotype: This may be a read error: a much more frequent sequence differs by one nucleotide. The chain carries TRBV5-1 and TRBJ2-7, with TRBD2 matching 12 bases. V was pared by 4 bases and J by 3 bases, with 2 bases of the junction left unmatched. Germline V lookup: CDR1 SGHRS, CDR2 YFSETQ. CDR3 size: 14 residues. The CDR3 DNA follows: TGCGCCAGCAGCCGGACTAGCGGGGACTACGAGCAGTACGTC. Translation: CASSRTSGDYEQYV.

V gene TRBV11-2 combines with J gene TRBJ2-3, with D tentatively TRBD1 (5 bases). The V and J ends lost 6 bases and 8 bases respectively, with 15 bases between them. The V gene's germline CDR1 is SGHAT and CDR2 FQNNGV. There are 13 residues in the CDR3. Here the CDR3 DNA reads TGTGCCAGCAGGATCCAGGGTATGGGTACGCAGTATTTT. Protein sequence: CASRIQGMGTQYF.

The chain recombines TRBV29-1 with TRBJ2-5; D is possibly TRBD1 (5 bases). V gave up 5 bases and J gave up 2 bases, with 12 bases separating them. In germline, CDR1 is SQVTM, CDR2 ANQGSEA. This CDR3 spans 13 amino acids. DNA for the CDR3: TGCAGCGTTATTCCCAGGGATCAAGAGACCCAGTACTTC. The encoded protein is CSVIPRDQETQYF.

The chain links TRBV7-3 to TRBJ1-5; 8 nucleotides agree with TRBD1. The germline V gene has CDR1 SGHTA and CDR2 FQGTGA. Germline trimming cut 6 bases from V and 4 bases from J; bases unmatched to any gene: 5. This CDR3 has 14 residues. CDR3 protein: CASRGDRGNQPQHF. The CDR3 coding sequence is TGTGCCAGCAGGGGAGACAGGGGAAATCAGCCCCAGCATTTT.

The V gene is TRBV5-1, the J gene TRBJ1-6, with TRBD1 matching over 8 bases. This CDR3 is 18 amino acids long. Germline-derived CDR1 and CDR2 are SGHRS and YFSETQ. Germline trimming cut 3 bases from V and 2 bases from J; bases unmatched to any gene: 10. As DNA, the CDR3 is TGCGCCAGCAGCTACTCGGGACAGGCTTCGACCTATAATTCACCCCTCCACTTT. It encodes CASSYSGQASTYNSPLHF.